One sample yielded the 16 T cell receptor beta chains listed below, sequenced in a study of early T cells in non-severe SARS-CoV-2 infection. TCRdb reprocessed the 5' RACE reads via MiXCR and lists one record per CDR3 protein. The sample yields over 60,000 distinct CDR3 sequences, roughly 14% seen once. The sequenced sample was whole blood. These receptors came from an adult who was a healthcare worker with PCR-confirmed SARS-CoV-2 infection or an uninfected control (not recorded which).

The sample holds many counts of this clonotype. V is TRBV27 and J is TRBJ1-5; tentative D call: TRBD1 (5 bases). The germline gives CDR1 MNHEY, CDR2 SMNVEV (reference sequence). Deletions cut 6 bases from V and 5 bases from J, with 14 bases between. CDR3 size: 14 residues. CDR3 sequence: CASRPAGLYQPQHF. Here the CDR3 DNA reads TGTGCCAGCAGGCCTGCGGGACTCTATCAGCCCCAGCATTTT.

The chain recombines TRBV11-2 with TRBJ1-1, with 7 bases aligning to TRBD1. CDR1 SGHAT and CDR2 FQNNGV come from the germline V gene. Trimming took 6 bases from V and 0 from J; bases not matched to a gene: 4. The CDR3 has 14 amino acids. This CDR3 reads CASSWTGLNTEAFF. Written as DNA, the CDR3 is TGTGCCAGCAGTTGGACAGGTCTGAACACTGAAGCTTTCTTT.

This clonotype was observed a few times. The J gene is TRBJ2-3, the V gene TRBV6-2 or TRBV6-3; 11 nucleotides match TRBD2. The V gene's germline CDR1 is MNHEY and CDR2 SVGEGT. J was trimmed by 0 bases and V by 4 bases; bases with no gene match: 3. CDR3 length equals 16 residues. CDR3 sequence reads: CASSWGLAASTDTQYF. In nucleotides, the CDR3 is TGTGCCAGCAGTTGGGGACTAGCGGCTAGCACAGATACGCAGTATTTT.

The CDR3 sequence is CASIPAGADTQYF. The DNA for the CDR3 is TGCGCCAGCATTCCAGCAGGGGCAGATACGCAGTATTTT. This chain links TRBV10-2 with TRBJ2-3, with a possible D match to TRBD1 (6 bases). Trimming removed 7 bases at V and 4 bases at J, with 12 bases between. CDR1 is WSHSY and CDR2 is SAAADI in the germline V gene. This CDR3 comprises 13 residues.

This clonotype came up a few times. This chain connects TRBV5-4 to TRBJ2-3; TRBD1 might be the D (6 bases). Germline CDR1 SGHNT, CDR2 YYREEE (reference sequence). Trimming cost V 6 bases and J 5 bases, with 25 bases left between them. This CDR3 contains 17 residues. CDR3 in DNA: TGTGCCAGCACCAAAAGTAGCTGGGGGCGCCCGGTAGATACGCAGTATTTT. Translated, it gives CASTKSSWGRPVDTQYF.

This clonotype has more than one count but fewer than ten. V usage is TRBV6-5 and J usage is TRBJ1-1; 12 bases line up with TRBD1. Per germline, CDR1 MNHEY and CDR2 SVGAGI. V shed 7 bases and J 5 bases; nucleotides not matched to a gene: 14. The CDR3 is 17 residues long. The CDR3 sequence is CASTKSRDRGLRTEAFF. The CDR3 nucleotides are TGTGCCAGCACTAAATCCCGGGACAGGGGGCTACGTACTGAAGCTTTCTTT.

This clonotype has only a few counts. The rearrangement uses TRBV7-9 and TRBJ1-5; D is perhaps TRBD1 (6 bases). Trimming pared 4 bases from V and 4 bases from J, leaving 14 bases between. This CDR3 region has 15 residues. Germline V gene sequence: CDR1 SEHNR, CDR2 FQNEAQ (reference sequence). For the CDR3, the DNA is TGTGCCAGCAGCTCTACAGGGACGACTAATCAGCCCCAGCATTTT. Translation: CASSSTGTTNQPQHF.

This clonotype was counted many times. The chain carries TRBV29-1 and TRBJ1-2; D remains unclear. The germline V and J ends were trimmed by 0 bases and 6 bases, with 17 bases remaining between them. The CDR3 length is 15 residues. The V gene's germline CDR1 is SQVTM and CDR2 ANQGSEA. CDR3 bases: TGCAGCGTTGAAGAGGCGAGCAGGCCCGGGAATGGCTACACCTTC. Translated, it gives CSVEEASRPGNGYTF. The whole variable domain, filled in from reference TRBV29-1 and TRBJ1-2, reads SAVISQKPSRDICQRGTSLTIQCQVDSQVTMMFWYRQQPGQSLTLIATANQGSEATYESGFVIDKFPISRPNLTFSTLTVSNMSPEDSSIYLCSVEEASRPGNGYTFGSGTRLTVV.

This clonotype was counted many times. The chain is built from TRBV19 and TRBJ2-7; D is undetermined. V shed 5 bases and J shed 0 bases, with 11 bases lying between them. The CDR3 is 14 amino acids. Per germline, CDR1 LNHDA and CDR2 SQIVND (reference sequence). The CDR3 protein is CASSQRVYSYEQYF. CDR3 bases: TGTGCCAGTAGTCAAAGAGTATACTCCTACGAGCAGTACTTC.

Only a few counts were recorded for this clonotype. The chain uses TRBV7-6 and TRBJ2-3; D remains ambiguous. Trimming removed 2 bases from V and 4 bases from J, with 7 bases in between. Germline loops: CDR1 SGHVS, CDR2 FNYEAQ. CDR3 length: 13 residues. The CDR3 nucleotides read TGTGCCAGCAGCTTATGGGTATCAGATACGCAGTATTTT. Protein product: CASSLWVSDTQYF.

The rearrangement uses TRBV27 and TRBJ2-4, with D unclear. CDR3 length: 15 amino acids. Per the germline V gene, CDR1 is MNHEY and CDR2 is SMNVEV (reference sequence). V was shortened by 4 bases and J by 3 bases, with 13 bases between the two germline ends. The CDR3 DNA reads TGTGCCAGCAGTTCGTATCTGTTGGACAAAAACATTCAGTACTTC. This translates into CASSSYLLDKNIQYF.

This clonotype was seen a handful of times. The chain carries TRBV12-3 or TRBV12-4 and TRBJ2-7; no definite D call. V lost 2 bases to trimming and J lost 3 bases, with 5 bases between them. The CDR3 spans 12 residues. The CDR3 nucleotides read TGTGCCAGCAGTTTAAGCTTCTACGAGCAGTACTTC. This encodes CASSLSFYEQYF.

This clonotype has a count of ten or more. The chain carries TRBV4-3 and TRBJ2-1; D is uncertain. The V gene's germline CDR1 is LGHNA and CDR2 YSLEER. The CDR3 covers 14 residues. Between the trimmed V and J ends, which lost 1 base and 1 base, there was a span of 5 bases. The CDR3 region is CASSQAASYNEQFF. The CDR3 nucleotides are TGCGCCAGCAGCCAAGCTGCTTCCTACAATGAGCAGTTCTTC.

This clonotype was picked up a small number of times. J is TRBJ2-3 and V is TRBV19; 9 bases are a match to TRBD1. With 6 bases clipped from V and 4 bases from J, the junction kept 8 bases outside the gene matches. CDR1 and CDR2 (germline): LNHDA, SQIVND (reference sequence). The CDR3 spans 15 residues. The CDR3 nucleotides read TGTGCCAGTAGAGGGACAGGGATTGGACCAGATACGCAGTATTTT. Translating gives CASRGTGIGPDTQYF.

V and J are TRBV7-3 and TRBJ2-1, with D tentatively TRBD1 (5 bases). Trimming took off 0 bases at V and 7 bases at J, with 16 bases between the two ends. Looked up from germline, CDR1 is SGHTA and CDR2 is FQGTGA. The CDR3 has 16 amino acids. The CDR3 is CASSLTPTVRANEQFF. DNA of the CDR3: TGTGCCAGCAGCTTAACTCCGACAGTAAGAGCTAATGAGCAGTTCTTC.

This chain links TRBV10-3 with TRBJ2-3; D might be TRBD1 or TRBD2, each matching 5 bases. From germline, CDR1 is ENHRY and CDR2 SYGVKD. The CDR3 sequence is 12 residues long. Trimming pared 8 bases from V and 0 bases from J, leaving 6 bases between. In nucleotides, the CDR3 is TGTGCCATCGGGACGAGCACAGATACGCAGTATTTT. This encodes CAIGTSTDTQYF.